The clone carrying this T cell receptor beta chain was seen ten or more times. Antigen: not known. These data are taken from a study of T cells after yellow fever vaccination. Notes on the study in general: Primary-vaccination clones mostly resurfaced post-booster (96% CD4, about 87% CD8). Within FACS-sorted repertoires, abundant clonotypes contaminating from the bulk population could be present. On re-exposure, the response was weaker but peaked faster, at day 5 versus 15.

Production of TCR cDNA was by 5'RACE template switching, which also added a universal primer site and UMIs. Each CDR3 protein gets one entry after TCRdb re-called the 5' RACE reads with MiXCR. The sample contains about 240,000 distinct CDR3 sequences, 6.9% of which appear only once. V was clipped by 6 bases and J by 7 bases, with 16 bases between them. The germline gives CDR1 DFQATT, CDR2 SNEGSKA (reference sequence). CDR3 length: 13 residues. The V and J genes are TRBV20-1 and TRBJ2-4; D is undetermined. The sequences come from CD4+ T cells sorted from PBMCs, collected 15 days after the yellow fever booster vaccination. The sequence derives from a man aged 30 to 45 who received the YFV17D yellow fever vaccine. CDR3 DNA: TGCAGTGCCCCACCGGCCCACAACAACATTCAGTACTTC. This codes for CSAPPAHNNIQYF.